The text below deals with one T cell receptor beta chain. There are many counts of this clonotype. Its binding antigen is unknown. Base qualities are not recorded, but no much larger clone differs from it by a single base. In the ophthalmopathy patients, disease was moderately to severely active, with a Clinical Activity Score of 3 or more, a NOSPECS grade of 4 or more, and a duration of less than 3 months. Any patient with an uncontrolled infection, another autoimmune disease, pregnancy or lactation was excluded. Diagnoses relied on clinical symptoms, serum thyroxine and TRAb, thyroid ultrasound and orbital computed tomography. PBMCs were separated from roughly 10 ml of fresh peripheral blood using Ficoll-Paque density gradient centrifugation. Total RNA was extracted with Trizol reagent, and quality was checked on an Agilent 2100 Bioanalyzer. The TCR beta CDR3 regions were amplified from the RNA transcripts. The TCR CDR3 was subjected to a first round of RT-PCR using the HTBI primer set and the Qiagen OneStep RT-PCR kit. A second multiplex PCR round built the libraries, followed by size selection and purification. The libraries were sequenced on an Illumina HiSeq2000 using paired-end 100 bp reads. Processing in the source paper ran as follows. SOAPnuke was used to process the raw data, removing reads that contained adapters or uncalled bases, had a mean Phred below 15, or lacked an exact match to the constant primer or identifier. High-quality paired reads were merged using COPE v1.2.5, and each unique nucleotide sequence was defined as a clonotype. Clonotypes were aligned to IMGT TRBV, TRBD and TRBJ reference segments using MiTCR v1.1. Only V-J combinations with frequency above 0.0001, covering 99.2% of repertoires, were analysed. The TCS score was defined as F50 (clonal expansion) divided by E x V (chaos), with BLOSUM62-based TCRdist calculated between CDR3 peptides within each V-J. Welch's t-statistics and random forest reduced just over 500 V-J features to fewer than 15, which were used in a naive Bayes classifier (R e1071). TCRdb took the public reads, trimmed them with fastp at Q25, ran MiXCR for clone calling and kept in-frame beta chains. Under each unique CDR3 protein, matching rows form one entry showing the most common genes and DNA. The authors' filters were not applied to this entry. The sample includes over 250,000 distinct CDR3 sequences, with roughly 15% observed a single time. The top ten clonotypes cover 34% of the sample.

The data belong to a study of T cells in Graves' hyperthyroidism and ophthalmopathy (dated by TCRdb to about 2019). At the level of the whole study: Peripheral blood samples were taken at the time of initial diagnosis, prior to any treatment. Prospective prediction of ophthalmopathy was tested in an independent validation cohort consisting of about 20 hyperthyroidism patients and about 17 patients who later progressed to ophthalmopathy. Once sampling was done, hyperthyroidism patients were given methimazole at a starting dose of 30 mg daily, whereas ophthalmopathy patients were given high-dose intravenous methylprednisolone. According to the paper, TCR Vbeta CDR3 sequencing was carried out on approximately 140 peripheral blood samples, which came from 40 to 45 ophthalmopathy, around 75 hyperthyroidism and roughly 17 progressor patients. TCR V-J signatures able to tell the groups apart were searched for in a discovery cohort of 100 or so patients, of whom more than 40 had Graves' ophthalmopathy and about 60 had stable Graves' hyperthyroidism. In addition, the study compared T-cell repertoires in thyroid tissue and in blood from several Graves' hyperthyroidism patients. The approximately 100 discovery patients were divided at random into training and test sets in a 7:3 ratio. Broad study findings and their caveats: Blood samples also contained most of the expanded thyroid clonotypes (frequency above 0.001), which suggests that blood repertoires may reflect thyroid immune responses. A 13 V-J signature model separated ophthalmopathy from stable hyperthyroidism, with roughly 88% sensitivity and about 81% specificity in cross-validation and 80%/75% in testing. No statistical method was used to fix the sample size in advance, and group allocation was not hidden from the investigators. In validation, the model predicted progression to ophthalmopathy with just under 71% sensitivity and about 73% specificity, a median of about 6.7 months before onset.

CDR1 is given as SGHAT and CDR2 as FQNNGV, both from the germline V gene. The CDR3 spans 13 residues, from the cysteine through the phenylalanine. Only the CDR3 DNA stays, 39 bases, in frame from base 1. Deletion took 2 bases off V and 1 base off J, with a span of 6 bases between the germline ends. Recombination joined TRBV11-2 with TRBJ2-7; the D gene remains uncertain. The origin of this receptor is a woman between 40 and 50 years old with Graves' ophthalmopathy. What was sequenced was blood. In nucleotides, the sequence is TGTGCCAGCAGCTTAACAGTGTCCTACGAGCAGTACTTC. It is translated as CASSLTVSYEQYF.